The rows below give T cell receptor beta chains drawn from one sample of a study of PD-L1 blockade in urothelial cancer. Using immunoSEQ multiplex PCR, the repertoire was profiled, and TCRdb retains in-frame clones only, with some absent. The table records tens of thousands of clones, roughly four fifths of them present only once. This sample comprised PBMCs, obtained around atezolizumab (anti-PD-L1) treatment. These receptor sequences come from a man aged 70 or older with urothelial cancer. The CDR3 runs from the conserved cysteine through the conserved F or W. Each record gives: clone size, V gene, CDR3 length, D gene, J gene, CDR3 DNA, CDR3 protein. The D gene is left open where the match is weak. Size values are once, few and many counts, or a class for expanded clones, and some rows have none.

once	TRBV6-1	15	-	TRBJ1-1	TGTGCCAGCAGTTTAGGGGGGGCCGGGAACACTGAAGCTTTCTTT	CASSLGGAGNTEAFF
-	TRBV19	16	-	TRBJ1-2	TGTGCCAGTAGTATAGAGGCCAGGGAGGGTAACTATGGCTACACCTTC	CASSIEAREGNYGYTF
-	TRBV7-2	18	-	TRBJ2-2	TGTGCCAGCACCATCTTAGTGGGTTCCGGCCACGGGACCGGGGAGCTGTTTTTT	CASTILVGSGHGTGELFF
-	TRBV5-1	16	TRBD2	TRBJ2-1	TGCGCCAGCAGCTTATTAGCGGGAGTGTCCTACAATGAGCAGTTCTTC	CASSLLAGVSYNEQFF
-	TRBV5-1	13	-	TRBJ1-1	TGCGCCAGCAGAATGACAGTTAACACTGAAGCTTTCTTT	CASRMTVNTEAFF
-	TRBV25-1	12	TRBD1	TRBJ1-2	TGTGCCAGCAGTGACAGGGGGTATGGCTACACCTTC	CASSDRGYGYTF
-	TRBV5-1	16	TRBD1	TRBJ1-4	TGCGCCAGCAGCACCCGACAGGGCGGTTCCGGTGAAAAACTGTTTTTT	CASSTRQGGSGEKLFF
-	TRBV2	14	TRBD2	TRBJ2-1	TGTGCCAGCAGTCTCGGACTAGCGGGGGGGCCTTCGGTCTTC	CASSLGLAGGPSVF
few	TRBV7-9	15	-	TRBJ1-5	TGTGCCAGCAGCCCCCACGGGAATAGCAATCAGCCCCAGCATTTT	CASSPHGNSNQPQHF
-	TRBV2	15	TRBD1	TRBJ1-2	TGTGCCAGCAGTCAACGGACAGGGGCTAACTATGGCTACACCTTC	CASSQRTGANYGYTF
-	TRBV2	15	-	TRBJ2-7	TGTGCCAGCATCGTGAGCGCGCGGTCGTCCTACGAGCAGTACTTC	CASIVSARSSYEQYF
-	TRBV11-3	13	TRBD2	TRBJ2-1	TGTGCCAGCAGCTCCTCCCGCGGGGGTGAGCAGTTCTTC	CASSSSRGGEQFF
few	TRBV4-1	16	TRBD1	TRBJ1-2	TGCGCCAGCAGCCTCTCGGCGGGACAGCAATTCTATGGCTACACCTTC	CASSLSAGQQFYGYTF
few	TRBV7-2	13	-	TRBJ1-5	TGTGCCAGCAGCCCAGGGGTGAATCAGCCCCAGCATTTT	CASSPGVNQPQHF
-	TRBV6-1	13	-	TRBJ1-2	TGTGCCAGCAGTGAAGTGGGGGCTGAGGGCTACACCTTC	CASSEVGAEGYTF
-	TRBV2	12	TRBD1	TRBJ2-1	TGTGCCAGCAGTTTCAGACAGGGGGTTAAAGTCTTC	CASSFRQGVKVF
-	TRBV5-4	14	-	TRBJ2-1	TGTGCCAGCAGCCTCGGGAGATCATACAATGAGCAGTTCTTC	CASSLGRSYNEQFF
-	TRBV14	15	-	TRBJ2-1	TGTGCCAGCAGCCCACGGGGGAGCTCCTACAATGAGCAGTTCTTC	CASSPRGSSYNEQFF
-	TRBV7-2	19	TRBD1	TRBJ1-2	TGTGCCAGCAGCGCAGCTCCTCCGGGACAGGGGGTTGGGCAGTATGGCTACACCTTC	CASSAAPPGQGVGQYGYTF
-	TRBV10-1	12	-	TRBJ2-2	TGCGCCACCAAGAGGGCCACCGGGGAGCTGTTTTTT	CATKRATGELFF
once	TRBV10-3	16	TRBD2	TRBJ2-2	TGTGCCATCAGTGAGTCTGCGGGGGTTTGGACCGGGGAGCTGTTTTTT	CAISESAGVWTGELFF
once	TRBV5-1	14	TRBD2	TRBJ2-1	TGCGCCAGCACTAGCGGGAGTGCCTACAATGAGCAGTTCTTC	CASTSGSAYNEQFF
-	TRBV7-3	13	-	TRBJ2-7	TGTGCCAGCAGCTTAACCCACAACTACGAGCAGTACTTC	CASSLTHNYEQYF
few	TRBV19	15	TRBD2	TRBJ2-2	TGTGCCAGTAGTATAGACGGGACTAGTTCCGGGGAGCTGTTTTTT	CASSIDGTSSGELFF
-	TRBV5-8	15	-	TRBJ1-1	TGTGCCAGCAGCTTGGCTTGGACTTTGAACACTGAAGCTTTCTTT	CASSLAWTLNTEAFF
-	TRBV27	18	-	TRBJ1-4	TGTGCCAGCAGTTCTCAGGGTAGTGGGGTTGCAACTAATGAAAAACTGTTTTTT	CASSSQGSGVATNEKLFF
-	TRBV18	17	TRBD1	TRBJ1-2	TGTGCCAGCTCACCAGGGGCCGGGACAGGGGGCCTCTATGGCTACACCTTC	CASSPGAGTGGLYGYTF
once	TRBV6-1	15	-	TRBJ2-1	TGTGCCAGCAGTGTAGACGTAATTCCCGGGGGAAGGCAGTTCTTC	CASSVDVIPGGRQFF